Presented here are 10 T cell receptor beta chains from one specimen sequenced in a study of CD8+CD57+ T cells in acquired aplastic anemia. Selection for sequencing was limited to patients who had shown CD8+CD57+ cell expansion by flow cytometry. Researchers used genomic DNA as the template to profile TCR beta VDJ and CDR3. TCRdb ran MiXCR on the reads and lists one entry per CDR3 protein. The repertoire includes approximately 260,000 distinct CDR3 sequences, 82% of them detected once, and roughly two fifths sits in the top ten. The specimen sequenced was sorted CD4+, CD8+, or CD8+CD57+ T cells (not recorded which) from PBMCs. The receptors were sampled from a human donor with aplastic anemia.

A single count supports this clonotype. J is TRBJ2-1 and V is TRBV7-2, with D possibly being TRBD1 or TRBD2 (6 bases each). Germline CDR1 is SGHTA and CDR2 is FQGNSA. Trimming removed 1 base from V and 11 bases from J, with 18 bases in between. The CDR3 is 15 residues long. In DNA, the CDR3 is TGTGCCAGCAGCTTAGAGGGGGGAGCGGGTACGCAGCAGTTCTTC. Amino acid sequence: CASSLEGGAGTQQFF.

The chain has TRBV7-3 and TRBJ1-1; a weak D match, TRBD1 (6 bases). CDR1 SGHTA and CDR2 FQGTGA come from the germline V gene. The V gene lost 5 bases and the J gene lost 14 bases, with 27 bases spanning the gap. The CDR3 loop spans 15 amino acids. In DNA, the CDR3 is TGTGCCAGCAGCGTAGAGGGGGGCTCCTACGCGGAGTACTTCTTT. Translated: CASSVEGGSYAEYFF.

The chain joins TRBV5-6 to TRBJ2-1, with D possibly TRBD2 on 5 matching bases. The germline gives CDR1 SGHDT, CDR2 YYEEEE. The V end lost 8 bases, the J end lost 8 bases, and 17 bases lay between the germline ends. This CDR3 is built from 13 residues. The DNA for the CDR3 is TGTGCCAGTAGTATAGCTAGCATCCATGAGCAGTTCTTC. It specifies CASSIASIHEQFF.

A remark on this clonotype: The CDR3 does not close with the conserved phenylalanine or tryptophan, likely indicating a read error. It is unclear where the CDR3 begins or ends on the DNA, so no DNA is shown, and the CDR3 is as TCRdb lists it. The chain has TRBV9 and TRBJ1-2. The CDR3 is 13 residues long, counting both termini. CDR1 SGDLS and CDR2 YYNGEE come from the germline V gene. CDR3 protein: CASSEWWADDNGV.

Concerning this clonotype itself: Because it lacks the conserved phenylalanine or tryptophan at the end, this CDR3 is likely a read error. This rearrangement joins TRBV15 to TRBJ2-6; TRBD2 matches 7 bases. CDR1 and CDR2 from the germline V gene are LNHNV and YYDKDF (reference sequence). The CDR3 spans 16 residues. CDR3 protein: CASSIAGSHGANVLTL. As DNA, the CDR3 is TGTGCCAGCAGCATAGCGGGTAGCCACGGGGCCAACGTCCTGACTTTA.

This clonotype was counted a few times. This sequence joins TRBV7-8 and TRBJ2-7; TRBD1 agrees at 8 bases. With 6 bases clipped from V and 0 bases from J, the junction kept 7 bases outside the gene matches. Germline CDR1 is SGHVS and CDR2 is FQNEAQ. The CDR3 consists of 15 residues. The CDR3 region is CASSSGTGRSYEQYF. DNA of the CDR3: TGTGCCAGCAGTTCCGGGACAGGACGCTCCTACGAGCAGTACTTC.

This clonotype was observed a single time. The V and J genes are TRBV7-9 and TRBJ2-7; TRBD2 aligns across 7 bases. The junction had 15 bases not matched to a gene; V was cut back by 3 bases and J by 1 base. This CDR3 comprises 18 residues. Germline CDR1 SEHNR, CDR2 FQNEAQ (reference sequence). The CDR3, as DNA: TGTGCCAGCAGCTTTACTAGCGCCATGAGCAGCCCTTCCTACGAGCAGTACGTC. Protein: CASSFTSAMSSPSYEQYV.

On this clonotype: Mismatch with germline at one junction end may stem from a read error. The rearrangement links TRBV7-8 to TRBJ2-3; the D is unclear. The CDR3 runs 12 residues. Germline V gene data show CDR1 as SGHVS and CDR2 as FQNEAQ. The DNA of the CDR3 is TGTGCCAGCAGCTTAGCGGCAGGTACGGAGTATTTT. Its translation is CASSLAAGTEYF.

The rearrangement joins TRBV7-8 to TRBJ2-3, with 7 nucleotides matching TRBD1. V lost 3 bases, J lost 15 bases, and 18 bases stayed unmatched. The germline CDR1 and CDR2 sequences are SGHVS and FQNEAQ. The CDR3 loop spans 15 amino acids. The CDR3 reads CASSFHRHGTALSYF. DNA for the CDR3: TGTGCCAGCAGCTTTCATCGACACGGGACAGCTCTTTCCTATTTT.

A word on this clonotype: At one end, the junction sequence differs from germline, possibly due to a read error. V gene TRBV7-8 combines with J gene TRBJ1-6; maybe TRBD1 (6 bases). The CDR3 sequence is 14 residues long. CDR1 and CDR2 from the germline V gene are SGHVS and FQNEAQ. The DNA of the CDR3 is TGTGCCAGCAGCTCAGCGGGGGGGCCGTCAACGCACCATTTT. Its protein is CASSSAGGPSTHHF.